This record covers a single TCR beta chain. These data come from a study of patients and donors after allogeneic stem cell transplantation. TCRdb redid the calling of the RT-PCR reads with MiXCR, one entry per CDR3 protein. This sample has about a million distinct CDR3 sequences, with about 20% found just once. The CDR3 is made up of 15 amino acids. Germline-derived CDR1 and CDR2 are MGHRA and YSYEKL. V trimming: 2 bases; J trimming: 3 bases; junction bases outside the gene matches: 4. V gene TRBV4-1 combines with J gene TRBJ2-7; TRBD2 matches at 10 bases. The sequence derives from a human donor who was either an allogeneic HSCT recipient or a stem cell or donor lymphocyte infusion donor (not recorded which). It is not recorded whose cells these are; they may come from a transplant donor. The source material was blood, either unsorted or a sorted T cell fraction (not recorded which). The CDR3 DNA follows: TGCGCCAGCAGCCAACCTTCTAGCGGGGGCTACGAGCAGTACTTC. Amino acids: CASSQPSSGGYEQYF.